Below are 22 T cell receptor beta chains sequenced from a single sample in a study of shared clonotypes between healthy human individuals. Data came from immunoSEQ multiplex PCR; TCRdb stores just in-frame clones and leaves some out. The repertoire holds about 2,200,000 clones, with 93% as singletons. Only CD45RO-negative cells positively selected for CCR7 counted as naive CD8 cells, so terminally differentiated effector memory CD45RA+ cells were excluded. Sequencing input: naive CD8+ T cells from PBMCs. Every receptor here comes from a man between 18 and 35 years old in good health. Some clones in this sample may be carry-over from other donors' samples.

The rearrangement links TRBV29-1 to TRBJ2-1; TRBD2 might be the D (6 bases). The length of the CDR3 is 13 residues. V lost 6 bases and J 1 base, leaving 10 bases between the germline ends. Germline V gene data show CDR1 as SQVTM and CDR2 as ANQGSEA. Here the CDR3 DNA reads TGCAGCGTGGATGGGAGGTCCTACAATGAGCAGTTCTTC. Its translation is CSVDGRSYNEQFF.

Only one count was recorded for this clone. CDR3 sequence: CASSLYPMEVANEKLFF. The CDR3 DNA sequence: TGTGCCAGCAGTTTATACCCAATGGAGGTAGCTAATGAAAAACTGTTTTTT. This chain connects TRBV27 to TRBJ1-4; no clear D gene. The germline gives CDR1 MNHEY, CDR2 SMNVEV (reference sequence). V lost 1 base and J lost 3, with 15 bases in between. The CDR3 runs 17 residues.

This chain uses TRBV13 with TRBJ1-2; 8 bases agree with TRBD1. Losses at the gene ends were 5 bases for V and 5 bases for J; bases not matched to a gene: 16. The length of the CDR3 is 17 residues. CDR1 and CDR2 from the germline V gene are PRHDT and FYEKMQ (reference sequence). CDR3 amino acids: CASSPGTRQGHGYGYTF. The CDR3 bases are TGTGCCAGCAGCCCCGGGACCCGACAGGGGCATGGGTATGGCTACACCTTC. The complete variable domain, with remaining parts taken from reference TRBV13 and TRBJ1-2, reads AAGVIQSPRHLIKEKRETATLKCYPIPRHDTVYWYQQGPGQDPQFLISFYEKMQSDKGSIPDRFSAQQFSDYHSELNMSSLELGDSALYFCASSPGTRQGHGYGYTFGSGTRLTVV.

V usage is TRBV4-1 and J usage is TRBJ2-5; D is possibly TRBD2 (5 bases). The CDR3 is made up of 15 amino acids. Germline V gene data show CDR1 as MGHRA and CDR2 as YSYEKL. Trimming took 4 bases from V and 5 from J, leaving 17 bases between them. For the CDR3, the DNA is TGCGCCAGCAGCCTGAGAGGGAATCGCGGGGAGACCCAGTACTTC. Translation: CASSLRGNRGETQYF.

The genes are TRBV7-6 and TRBJ1-1, with TRBD1 matching over 9 bases. The CDR3 is 15 amino acids. Germline trimming cut 5 bases from V and 5 bases from J; bases unmatched to any gene: 9. The germline CDR1 and CDR2 sequences are SGHVS and FNYEAQ. The CDR3 DNA is TGTGCCAGCAGCCCAGGTGGGACAGGGAGGACTGAAGCTTTCTTT. It specifies CASSPGGTGRTEAFF.

This chain links TRBV19 with TRBJ1-1; possibly TRBD1 for D (5 bases). Germline V gene sequence: CDR1 LNHDA, CDR2 SQIVND (reference sequence). Trimming removed 5 bases at V and 2 bases at J, with 9 bases between. There are 13 residues in the CDR3. The CDR3: CASSRGGNTEAFF. As DNA, the CDR3 is TGTGCCAGTAGTCGGGGCGGAAACACTGAAGCTTTCTTT.

This chain connects TRBV27 to TRBJ2-7, with 9 bases aligning to TRBD1. The CDR3 is 16 residues long. The germline V gene has CDR1 MNHEY and CDR2 SMNVEV (reference sequence). V trimming: 5 bases; J trimming: 4 bases; junction bases outside the gene matches: 12. The CDR3: CASSGDRDRASYEQYF. DNA for the CDR3: TGTGCCAGCAGTGGCGACCGGGACAGGGCCAGTTACGAGCAGTACTTC.

This chain joins TRBV30 and TRBJ2-3; D is possibly TRBD1 (6 bases). Germline assignment: CDR1 GTSNPN and CDR2 SVGIG (reference sequence). This CDR3 comprises 17 residues. Trimming took 3 bases from V and 2 from J, leaving 21 bases between them. The CDR3 nucleotides are TGTGCCTGGAGGGAATCTGGGACACCGAAGACCACAGATACGCAGTATTTT. Protein product: CAWRESGTPKTTDTQYF.

This chain joins TRBV5-4 and TRBJ1-1, with D possibly matching TRBD1 (6 bases). Germline CDR1 SGHNT, CDR2 YYREEE (reference sequence). This CDR3 spans 14 amino acids. V lost 2 bases to trimming and J lost 4 bases, with 12 bases between them. This CDR3 is CASSFLGGGTEAFF. For the CDR3, the DNA is TGTGCCAGCAGCTTTTTAGGGGGAGGCACTGAAGCTTTCTTT.

The rearrangement uses TRBV28 and TRBJ2-7; 11 nucleotides match TRBD2. The V and J ends lost 2 bases and 3 bases, in that order; junction bases with no gene match: 3. The CDR3 loop spans 15 amino acids. Germline V gives CDR1 MDHEN, CDR2 SYDVKM. The CDR3 region is CASSLRLAGGYEQYF. The CDR3 nucleotides read TGTGCCAGCAGTTTACGCCTAGCGGGAGGCTACGAGCAGTACTTC.

The chain recombines TRBV28 with TRBJ1-2; D perhaps matches TRBD1 (6 bases). CDR1 is MDHEN, CDR2 SYDVKM, per germline. The V end lost 2 bases, the J end lost 0 bases, and 16 bases lay between the germline ends. The CDR3 length is 17 residues. The CDR3 DNA is TGTGCCAGCAGTTTAAGGGGGGGCGCGGATCCTAACTATGGCTACACCTTC. Translation: CASSLRGGADPNYGYTF.

The chain has TRBV30 and TRBJ1-1; D is possibly TRBD1 (5 bases). The germline CDR1 and CDR2 sequences are GTSNPN and SVGIG (reference sequence). The CDR3 has 12 amino acids. V shed 5 bases and J shed 7 bases, with 14 bases lying between them. CDR3 in amino acids: CAWSWGVGEAFF. CDR3 coding DNA: TGTGCCTGGTCTTGGGGGGTCGGTGAAGCTTTCTTT.

Concerning this clone itself: This CDR3 is also generated by other DNA sequences in the sample. The chain has TRBV7-9 and TRBJ2-5; D remains ambiguous. The CDR3 runs 14 residues. Trimming stripped 2 bases from V and 2 bases from J, with 9 bases between. The germline gives CDR1 SEHNR, CDR2 FQNEAQ (reference sequence). DNA of the CDR3: TGTGCCAGCAGCTTACGGGCTGATCAAGAGACCCAGTACTTC. Residues: CASSLRADQETQYF.

To note about this clone: Within the sample, other DNA sequences also encode this same CDR3. The chain uses TRBV5-6 and TRBJ1-1; no clear D gene. Germline V CDR1 and CDR2: SGHDT, YYEEEE. The CDR3 is made up of 12 amino acids. Trimming left V 2 bases short and J 0 bases short, with 2 bases between. The CDR3 nucleotides are TGTGCCAGCAGCTTACTGAACACTGAAGCTTTCTTT. Its protein product is CASSLLNTEAFF. The variable domain in full, with the rest retrieved from reference TRBV5-6 and TRBJ1-1, is DAGVTQSPTHLIKTRGQQVTLRCSPKSGHDTVSWYQQALGQGPQFIFQYYEEEERQRGNFPDRFSGHQFPNYSSELNVNALLLGDSALYLCASSLLNTEAFFGQGTRLTVV.

The V and J genes are TRBV4-3 and TRBJ1-1, with D possibly matching TRBD1 (6 bases). The CDR3 consists of 13 residues. V was shortened by 0 bases and J by 8 bases, with 10 bases between the two germline ends. CDR1 LGHNA and CDR2 YSLEER come from the germline V gene. The CDR3 reads CASSQEFRGEAFF. The CDR3 DNA reads TGCGCCAGCAGCCAAGAATTCAGGGGAGAAGCTTTCTTT.

The gene calls are TRBV5-4 and TRBJ1-4; D is undetermined. The ends were cut back, 0 bases at V and 8 bases at J, with 8 bases in the middle. The CDR3 is 13 residues long. Looked up from germline, CDR1 is SGHNT and CDR2 is YYREEE (reference sequence). The CDR3 region has the DNA TGTGCCAGCAGCTTGGCTAGTGGGGAAAAACTGTTTTTT. Protein: CASSLASGEKLFF.

The rearrangement links TRBV7-9 to TRBJ2-5; TRBD2 matches at 10 bases. The V gene end was trimmed by 4 bases and the J gene end by 5 bases; junction bases not matched to a gene: 13. This CDR3 is 17 amino acids long. The germline V gene has CDR1 SEHNR and CDR2 FQNEAQ (reference sequence). The CDR3 coding sequence is TGTGCCAGCAGCTGGACGGGGGCTAGCGGGAGTCGCGAGACCCAGTACTTC. Protein sequence: CASSWTGASGSRETQYF.

The CDR3 DNA reads as TGTGCCAGCAGTTACGGGACAGGGGTCACCGGGGAGCTGTTTTTT. It yields the protein CASSYGTGVTGELFF. The chain is built from TRBV6-5 and TRBJ2-2; the match to TRBD1 covers 10 bases. The length of the CDR3 is 15 residues. Germline values: CDR1 MNHEY, CDR2 SVGAGI. The junction had 1 base not matched to a gene; V was cut back by 2 bases and J by 4 bases.

V and J are TRBV28 and TRBJ2-2, with D possibly being TRBD2 (5 bases). The CDR3 loop spans 11 amino acids. CDR1 MDHEN and CDR2 SYDVKM come from the germline V gene. V lost 8 bases and J 6 bases, leaving 7 bases between the germline ends. This CDR3 reads CASDGAGELFF. The CDR3 DNA follows: TGTGCCAGCGACGGGGCCGGGGAGCTGTTTTTT.

This chain connects TRBV28 to TRBJ1-3; TRBD1 agrees at 9 bases. The V and J ends lost 2 bases and 0 bases, in that order; junction bases with no gene match: 11. Per the germline V gene, CDR1 is MDHEN and CDR2 is SYDVKM. The CDR3 spans 19 residues. The CDR3 region has the DNA TGTGCCAGCAGTTTAGAGGATTGGACAGGGGCGTCCTCTGGAAACACCATATATTTT. It translates to CASSLEDWTGASSGNTIYF.

V gene TRBV28 combines with J gene TRBJ2-7, with a tentative D call TRBD2 (6 bases). The CDR3 consists of 17 residues. CDR1 is MDHEN, CDR2 SYDVKM, per germline. V was pared by 6 bases and J by 0 bases, with 21 bases between. The CDR3: CASSTYKGGPSSYEQYF. As DNA, the CDR3 is TGTGCCAGCAGCACCTACAAAGGAGGGCCCAGCTCCTACGAGCAGTACTTC.

With regard to this clone: One junction end disagrees with the germline gene, perhaps due to a read error. V usage is TRBV7-9 and J usage is TRBJ2-7; the D gene is possibly TRBD2 (7 bases). Germline V gene sequence: CDR1 SEHNR, CDR2 FQNEAQ (reference sequence). The CDR3 contains 15 residues. The CDR3 DNA follows: TGTGCCAGCAGCCTAGCGGAGACAGGACCCTACGAGCAGTACTTC. Protein product: CASSLAETGPYEQYF.